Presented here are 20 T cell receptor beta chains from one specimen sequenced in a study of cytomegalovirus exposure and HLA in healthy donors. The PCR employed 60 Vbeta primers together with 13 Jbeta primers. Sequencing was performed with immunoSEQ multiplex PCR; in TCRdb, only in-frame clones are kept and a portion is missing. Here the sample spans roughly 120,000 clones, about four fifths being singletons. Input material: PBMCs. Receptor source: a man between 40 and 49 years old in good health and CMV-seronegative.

The CDR3 spells CASSQDRGRNQPQHF. The CDR3 bases are TGCGCCAGCAGCCAAGATAGGGGAAGGAATCAGCCCCAGCATTTT. The chain recombines TRBV4-3 with TRBJ1-5; D is perhaps TRBD1 (5 bases). The germline V and J ends were trimmed by 0 bases and 4 bases, with 10 bases remaining between them. The CDR3 runs 15 residues. Germline lookup yields CDR1 LGHNA and CDR2 YSLEER.

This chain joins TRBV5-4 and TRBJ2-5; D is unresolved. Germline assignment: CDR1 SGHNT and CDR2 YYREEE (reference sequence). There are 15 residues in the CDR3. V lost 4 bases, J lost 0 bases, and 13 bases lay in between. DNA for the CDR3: TGTGCCAGCAGCCCCCGGGTCGGAAACCAAGAGACCCAGTACTTC. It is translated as CASSPRVGNQETQYF.

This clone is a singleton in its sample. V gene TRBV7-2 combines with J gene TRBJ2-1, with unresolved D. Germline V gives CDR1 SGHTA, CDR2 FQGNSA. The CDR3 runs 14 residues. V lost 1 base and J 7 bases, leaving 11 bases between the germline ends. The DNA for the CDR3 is TGTGCCAGCAGCTTAGTTAGAGGATCTAATGAGCAGTTCTTC. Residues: CASSLVRGSNEQFF.

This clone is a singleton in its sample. CDR3 loop: CASRFNSGEEQYF. The CDR3 nucleotides read TGTGCCAGCAGATTCAACAGCGGGGAAGAGCAGTACTTC. The V call is TRBV6-5, the J call TRBJ2-7; 7 nucleotides line up with TRBD2. The CDR3 runs 13 residues. Per germline, CDR1 MNHEY and CDR2 SVGAGI. J lost 7 bases, V lost 6 bases, and 9 bases had no gene match.

CDR3 protein: CASSSRLAGLYNEQFF. CDR3 sequence (DNA): TGCGCCAGCAGCAGCAGACTAGCGGGGTTATACAATGAGCAGTTCTTC. V gene TRBV5-1 combines with J gene TRBJ2-1, with 11 positions matching TRBD2. Germline CDR1 is SGHRS and CDR2 is YFSETQ. V lost 4 bases to trimming and J lost 4 bases; unmatched junction nucleotides: 7. The CDR3 has 16 residues.

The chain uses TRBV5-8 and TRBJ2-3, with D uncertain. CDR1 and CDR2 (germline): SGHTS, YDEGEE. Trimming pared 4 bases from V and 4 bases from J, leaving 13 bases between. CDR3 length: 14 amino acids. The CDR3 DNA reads TGTGCCAGCAGCCATCACGGGTCCCCAGATACGCAGTATTTT. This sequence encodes CASSHHGSPDTQYF.

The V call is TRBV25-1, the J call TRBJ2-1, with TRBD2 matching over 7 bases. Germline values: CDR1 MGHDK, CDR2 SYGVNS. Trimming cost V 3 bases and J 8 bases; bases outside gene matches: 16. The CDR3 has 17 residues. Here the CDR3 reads CASSETWEGLRLDEQFF. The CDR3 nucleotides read TGTGCCAGCAGTGAGACCTGGGAGGGTCTTCGTTTGGATGAGCAGTTCTTC.

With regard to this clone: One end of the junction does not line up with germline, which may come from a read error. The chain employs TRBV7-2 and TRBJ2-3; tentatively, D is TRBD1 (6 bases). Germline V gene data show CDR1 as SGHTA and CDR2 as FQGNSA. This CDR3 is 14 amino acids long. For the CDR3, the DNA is TGTGCCAGCAGCCAAACCATGGGACAAAGCATCCTTGCTTTT. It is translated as CASSQTMGQSILAF.

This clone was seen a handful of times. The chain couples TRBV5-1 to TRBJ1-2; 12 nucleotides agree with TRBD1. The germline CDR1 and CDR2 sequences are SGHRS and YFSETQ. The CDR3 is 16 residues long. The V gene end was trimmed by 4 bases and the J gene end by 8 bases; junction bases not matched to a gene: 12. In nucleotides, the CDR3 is TGCGCCAGCAGCGAACTACCGGGACAGGGGGCTGGGGGCTACACCTTC. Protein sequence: CASSELPGQGAGGYTF.

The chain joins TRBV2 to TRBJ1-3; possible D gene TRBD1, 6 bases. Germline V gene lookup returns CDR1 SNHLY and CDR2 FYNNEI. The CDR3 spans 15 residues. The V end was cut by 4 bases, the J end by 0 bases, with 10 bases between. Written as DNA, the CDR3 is TGTGCCAGCAGTGTGGAACAGGGCTCTGGAAACACCATATATTTT. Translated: CASSVEQGSGNTIYF.

This chain's CDR3 is CASSLSGPSSYNEQFF. The DNA of the CDR3 is TGTGCCAGCAGCTTAAGTGGGCCCAGCTCCTACAATGAGCAGTTCTTC. The chain links TRBV7-2 to TRBJ2-1, with unresolved D. Germline CDR1 reads SGHTA; CDR2 reads FQGNSA. V lost 2 bases and J lost 0, with 11 bases in between. The CDR3 is 16 residues long.

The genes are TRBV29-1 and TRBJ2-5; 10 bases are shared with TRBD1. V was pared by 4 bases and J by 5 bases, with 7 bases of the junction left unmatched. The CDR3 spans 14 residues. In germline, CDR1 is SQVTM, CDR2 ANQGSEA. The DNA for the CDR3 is TGCAGCGTTGGGACAGGGGGAGAGTTGGAGACCCAGTACTTC. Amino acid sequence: CSVGTGGELETQYF.

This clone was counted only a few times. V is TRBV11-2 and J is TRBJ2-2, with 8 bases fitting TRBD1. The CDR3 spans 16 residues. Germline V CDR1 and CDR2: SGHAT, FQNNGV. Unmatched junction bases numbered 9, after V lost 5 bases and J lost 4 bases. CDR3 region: CASSQIRGRGTGELFF. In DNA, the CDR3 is TGTGCCAGCAGCCAAATCAGGGGGCGCGGCACCGGGGAGCTGTTTTTT.

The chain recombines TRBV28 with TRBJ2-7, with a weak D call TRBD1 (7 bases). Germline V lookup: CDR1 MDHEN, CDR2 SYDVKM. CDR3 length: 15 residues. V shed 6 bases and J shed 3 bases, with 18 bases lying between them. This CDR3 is CASSRYRGLNYEQYF. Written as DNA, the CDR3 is TGTGCCAGCAGCCGATACAGGGGACTCAACTACGAGCAGTACTTC. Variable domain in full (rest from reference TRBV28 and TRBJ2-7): DVKVTQSSRYLVKRTGEKVFLECVQDMDHENMFWYRQDPGLGLRLIYFSYDVKMKEKGDIPEGYSVSREKKERFSLILESASTNQTSMYLCASSRYRGLNYEQYFGPGTRLTVT.

The CDR3 loop is CASSLAGGPYEQFF. The CDR3 DNA is TGTGCCAGCAGCTTAGCGGGGGGGCCGTATGAGCAGTTCTTC. The chain carries TRBV7-3 and TRBJ2-1; TRBD2 matches 9 bases. Losses at the gene ends were 2 bases for V and 8 bases for J; bases not matched to a gene: 4. This CDR3 contains 14 residues. The germline V gene encodes CDR1 SGHTA and CDR2 FQGTGA.

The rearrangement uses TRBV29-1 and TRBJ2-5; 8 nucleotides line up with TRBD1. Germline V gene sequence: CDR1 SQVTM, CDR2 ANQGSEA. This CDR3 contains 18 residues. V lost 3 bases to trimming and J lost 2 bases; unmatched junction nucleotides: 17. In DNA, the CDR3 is TGCAGCGTTGAGGCCATCGGACAGGGCAGGACCTTACAAGAGACCCAGTACTTC. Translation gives CSVEAIGQGRTLQETQYF.

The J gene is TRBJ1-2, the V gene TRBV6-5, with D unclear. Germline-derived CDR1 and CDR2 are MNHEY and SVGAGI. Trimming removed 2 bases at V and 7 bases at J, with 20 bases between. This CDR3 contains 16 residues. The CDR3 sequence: CASSYTIRGLGGGYTF. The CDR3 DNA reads TGTGCCAGCAGTTACACTATAAGAGGGTTGGGTGGTGGCTACACCTTC.

The CDR3, as DNA: TGTGCCAGCTCACCGTTGGAAAATAGCGGGGGCTCCTATACGCAGTATTTT. Translating it yields CASSPLENSGGSYTQYF. The rearrangement uses TRBV18 and TRBJ2-3; TRBD2 agrees at 9 bases. J lost 7 bases, V lost 3 bases, and 14 bases had no gene match. Looked up from germline, CDR1 is KGHSH and CDR2 is LQKENI. This CDR3 has 17 amino acids.

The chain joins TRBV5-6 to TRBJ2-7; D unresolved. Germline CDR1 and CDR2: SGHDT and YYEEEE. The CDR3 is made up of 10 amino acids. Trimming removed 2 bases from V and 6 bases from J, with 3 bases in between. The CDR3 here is CASSFSEQYF. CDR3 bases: TGTGCCAGCAGCTTCAGCGAGCAGTACTTC.

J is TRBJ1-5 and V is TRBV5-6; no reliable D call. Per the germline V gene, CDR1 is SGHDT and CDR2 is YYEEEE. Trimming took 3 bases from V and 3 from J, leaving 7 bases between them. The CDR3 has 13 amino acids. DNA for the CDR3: TGTGCCAGCAGCTCGGGATACAATCAGCCCCAGCATTTT. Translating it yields CASSSGYNQPQHF.